The table lists the clone carrying this TCR beta chain with a few counts. The germline V gene encodes CDR1 SGHTA and CDR2 FQGNSA. V was cut by 1 base and J by 8 bases, with 23 bases left in between. The CDR3 is 17 residues long. These data are taken from a study of shared clonotypes between healthy human individuals. Sequencing was performed with immunoSEQ multiplex PCR; in TCRdb, only in-frame clones are kept and a portion is missing. The sample holds over a million clones, around three quarters seen once. This rearrangement joins TRBV7-2 to TRBJ1-1; D possibly corresponds to TRBD1 (6 bases). Sequenced sample: memory CD4+ T cells from PBMCs. The subset: CD45RA-negative fraction. This receptor was identified in a man aged 18-30 years in good health. Some clones in this sample may be carry-over from other donors' samples. CDR3 coding DNA: TGTGCCAGCAGCTTAGACTTTGCGGTGTACGGGACAAGGGAAGCTTTCTTT. The encoded protein is CASSLDFAVYGTREAFF.